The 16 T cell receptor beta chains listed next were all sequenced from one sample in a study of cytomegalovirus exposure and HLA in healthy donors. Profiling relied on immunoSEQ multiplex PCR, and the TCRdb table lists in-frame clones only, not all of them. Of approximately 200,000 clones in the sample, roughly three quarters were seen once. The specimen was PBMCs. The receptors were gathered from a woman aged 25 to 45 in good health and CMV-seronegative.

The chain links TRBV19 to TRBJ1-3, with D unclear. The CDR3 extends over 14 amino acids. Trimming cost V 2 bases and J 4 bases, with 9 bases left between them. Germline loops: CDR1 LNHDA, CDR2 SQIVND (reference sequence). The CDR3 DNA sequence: TGTGCCAGTAGTATATCAACAGTCGGAAACACCATATATTTT. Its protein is CASSISTVGNTIYF.

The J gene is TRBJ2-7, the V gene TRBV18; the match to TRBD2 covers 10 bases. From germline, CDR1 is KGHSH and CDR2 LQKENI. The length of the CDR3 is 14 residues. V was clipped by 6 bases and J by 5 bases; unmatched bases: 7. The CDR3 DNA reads TGTGCCAGCTCCCCTACTACTAGCGGGAACGAGCAGTACTTC. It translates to CASSPTTSGNEQYF.

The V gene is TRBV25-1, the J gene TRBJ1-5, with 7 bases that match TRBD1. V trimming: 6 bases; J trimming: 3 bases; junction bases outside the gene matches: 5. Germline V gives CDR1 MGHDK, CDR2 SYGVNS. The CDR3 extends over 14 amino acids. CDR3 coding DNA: TGTGCCAGCAGAGAGACAGGGAACAATCAGCCCCAGCATTTT. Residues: CASRETGNNQPQHF.

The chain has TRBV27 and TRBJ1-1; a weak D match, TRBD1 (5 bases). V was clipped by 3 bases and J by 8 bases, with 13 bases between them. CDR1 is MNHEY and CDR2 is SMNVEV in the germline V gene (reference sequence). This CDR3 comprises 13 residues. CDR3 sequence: CASSFRGLGEAFF. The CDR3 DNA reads TGTGCCAGCAGTTTTAGGGGTCTCGGAGAAGCTTTCTTT.

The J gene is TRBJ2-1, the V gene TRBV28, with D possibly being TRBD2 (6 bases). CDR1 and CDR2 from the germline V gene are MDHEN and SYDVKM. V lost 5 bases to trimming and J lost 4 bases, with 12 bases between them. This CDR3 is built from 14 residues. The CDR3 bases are TGTGCCAGCAGTGGTTCGGGACTTTACAATGAGCAGTTCTTC. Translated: CASSGSGLYNEQFF.

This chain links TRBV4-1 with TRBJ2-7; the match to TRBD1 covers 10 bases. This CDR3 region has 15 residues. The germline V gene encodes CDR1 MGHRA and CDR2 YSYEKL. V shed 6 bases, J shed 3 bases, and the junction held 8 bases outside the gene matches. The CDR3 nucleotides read TGCGCCAGCAGTCCTGACAGGGGGCTTAGCTACGAGCAGTACTTC. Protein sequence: CASSPDRGLSYEQYF.

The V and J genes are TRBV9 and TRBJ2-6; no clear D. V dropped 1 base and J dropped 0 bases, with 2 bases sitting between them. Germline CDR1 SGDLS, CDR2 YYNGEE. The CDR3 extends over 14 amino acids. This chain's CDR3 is CASSVYSGANVLTF. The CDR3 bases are TGTGCCAGCAGCGTATACTCTGGGGCCAACGTCCTGACTTTC.

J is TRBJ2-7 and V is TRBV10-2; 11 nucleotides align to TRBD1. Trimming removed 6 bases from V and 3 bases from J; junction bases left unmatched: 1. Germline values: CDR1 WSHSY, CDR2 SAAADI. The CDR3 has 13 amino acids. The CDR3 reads CASRGTGGYEQYF. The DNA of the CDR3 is TGCGCCAGCAGGGGGACAGGGGGCTACGAGCAGTACTTC.

CDR3 sequence reads: CASSDRRGLYGYTF. In nucleotides, the CDR3 is TGTGCCAGCAGTGATCGGAGGGGGCTCTATGGCTACACCTTC. The chain joins TRBV2 to TRBJ1-2, with 7 positions matching TRBD1. The V and J ends lost 3 bases and 4 bases, in that order; junction bases with no gene match: 5. This CDR3 has 14 residues. CDR1 SNHLY and CDR2 FYNNEI come from the germline V gene.

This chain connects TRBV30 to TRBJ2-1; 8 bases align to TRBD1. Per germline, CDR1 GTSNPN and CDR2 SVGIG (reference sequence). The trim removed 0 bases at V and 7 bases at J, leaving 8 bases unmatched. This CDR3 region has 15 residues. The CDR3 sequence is CAWSVGQGAANEQFF. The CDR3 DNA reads TGTGCCTGGAGTGTCGGGCAGGGGGCGGCAAATGAGCAGTTCTTC.

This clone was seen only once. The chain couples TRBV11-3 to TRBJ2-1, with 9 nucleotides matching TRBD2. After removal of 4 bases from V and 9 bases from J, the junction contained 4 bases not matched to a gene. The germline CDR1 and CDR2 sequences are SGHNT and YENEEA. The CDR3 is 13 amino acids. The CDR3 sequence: CASSSSSGIEQFF. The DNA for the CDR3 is TGTGCCAGCAGCTCTTCTAGCGGGATTGAGCAGTTCTTC.

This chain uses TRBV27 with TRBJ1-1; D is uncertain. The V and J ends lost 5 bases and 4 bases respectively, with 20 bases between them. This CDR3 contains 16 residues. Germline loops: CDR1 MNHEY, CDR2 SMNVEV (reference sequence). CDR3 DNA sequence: TGTGCCAGCAGTGCGCGGGTCTTTGCCATGGGCACTGAAGCTTTCTTT. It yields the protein CASSARVFAMGTEAFF.

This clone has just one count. CDR3 DNA: TGTGCCAGTAGCCAATCCCCCTCGGGACTAGCGGGAGTCAAGTACTTC. Translating gives CASSQSPSGLAGVKYF. V gene TRBV19 combines with J gene TRBJ2-5, with TRBD2 identical over 14 bases. V was clipped by 6 bases and J by 12 bases; unmatched bases: 15. CDR3 size: 16 residues. Germline V lookup: CDR1 LNHDA, CDR2 SQIVND (reference sequence).

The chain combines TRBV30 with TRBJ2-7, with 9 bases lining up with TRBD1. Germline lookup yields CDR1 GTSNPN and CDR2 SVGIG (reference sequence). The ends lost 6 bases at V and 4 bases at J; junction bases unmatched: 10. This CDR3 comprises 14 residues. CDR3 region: CACPQGDREYEQYF. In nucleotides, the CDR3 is TGTGCCTGCCCGCAGGGGGACAGGGAATACGAGCAGTACTTC. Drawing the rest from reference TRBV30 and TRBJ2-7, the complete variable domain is SQTIHQWPATLVQPVGSPLSLECTVEGTSNPNLYWYRQAAGRGLQLLFYSVGIGQISSEVPQNLSASRPQDRQFILSSKKLLLSDSGFYLCACPQGDREYEQYFGPGTRLTVT.

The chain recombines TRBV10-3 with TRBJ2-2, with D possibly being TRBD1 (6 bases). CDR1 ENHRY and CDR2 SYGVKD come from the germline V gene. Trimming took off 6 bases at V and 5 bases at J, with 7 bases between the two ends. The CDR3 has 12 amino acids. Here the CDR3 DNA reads TGTGCCATCAGGCAGGGGACCGGGGAGCTGTTTTTT. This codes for CAIRQGTGELFF.

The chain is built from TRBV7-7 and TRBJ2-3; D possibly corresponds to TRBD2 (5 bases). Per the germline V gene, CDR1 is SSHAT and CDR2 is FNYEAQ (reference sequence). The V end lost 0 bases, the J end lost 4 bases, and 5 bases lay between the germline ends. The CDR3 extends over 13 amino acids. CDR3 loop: CASSLAEADTQYF. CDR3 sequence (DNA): TGTGCCAGCAGCTTAGCGGAGGCAGATACGCAGTATTTT.